Sequencing of this TCR beta chain was carried out in a study of T-cell reconstitution after alpha-beta-depleted transplantation in children. This clonotype was recorded at least ten times. Its antigen is not identified. Overall study results and limits: Among T cells one year after transplant, newly produced cells accounted for most counts and diversity.

Molecular barcoding with unique molecular identifiers was used for the TCRbeta library. One entry per CDR3 protein, called by TCRdb with MiXCR from the PCR reads. The data hold about 160,000 distinct CDR3 sequences, with around 10% observed a single time. The CDR3 extends over 13 amino acids. Between the trimmed V and J ends, which lost 7 bases and 4 bases, there was a span of 10 bases. In germline, CDR1 is ENHRY, CDR2 SYGVKD. This clonotype originated in a boy between 2 and 10 years old with acute myeloid leukemia, due to receive a stem cell transplant. The source material was PBMCs, sampled before TCRalphabeta/CD19-depleted stem cell transplant. The chain couples TRBV10-3 to TRBJ2-2; D remains ambiguous. DNA of the CDR3: TGTGCCATCAAGAAGAGAAGCACCGGGGAGCTGTTTTTT. Translating gives CAIKKRSTGELFF.